This TCR beta chain was observed in a study of vaccination and CD4 T cells after COVID-19. V shed 4 bases and J shed 4 bases, with 20 bases lying between them. CDR1 and CDR2 from the germline V gene are SGHKS and YYEKEE (reference sequence). This CDR3 has 16 residues. Treatment: approximately 9-day PBMC culture with coronavirus spike peptide pools or control peptides (ViraFEST assay). Cultured CD4+ T-cell DNA underwent Oncomine TCR Beta short-read sequencing. MiXCR, run by TCRdb on the PCR reads, gives a single entry per CDR3 protein. The sample lists under 25,000 distinct CDR3 sequences; about 50% were seen once. On this clonotype: Its antigen is not known.

The source of this sequence is a human donor with COVID-19. Sequencing was carried out using cultured CD4+ T cells from blood. The chain employs TRBV5-5 and TRBJ1-1; D is possibly TRBD1 (5 bases). CDR3: CASSQQIGTAVTEAFF. The CDR3 nucleotides are TGTGCCAGCAGCCAACAGATCGGGACGGCGGTCACTGAAGCTTTCTTT.